This T cell receptor (beta chain) was retrieved from a study of cytomegalovirus exposure and HLA in healthy donors. On the study more broadly: When over 300 donors were genotyped, roughly 80% of them were found to fall in the Caucasian-associated ancestry cluster. Findings and limits, study-wide: In a later analysis, HLA-associated TCR beta chains were more clonally expanded than equally common others. Investigators reported under 200 TCR beta chains as tied to cytomegalovirus.

Germline loops: CDR1 SGHRS, CDR2 YFSETQ. The CDR3 is 16 amino acids. The V segment lost 4 bases and the J segment 3 bases; nucleotides outside the gene matches: 9. This clone has only one observation. Its antigen is unidentified. PCR used 60 Vbeta primers and 13 Jbeta primers. The repertoire was sequenced with immunoSEQ multiplex PCR; TCRdb's copy has only in-frame clones and lacks some. The sample has more than 150,000 clones, roughly 75% seen once; the top ten hold 1.5% to 2%. The V call is TRBV5-1, the J call TRBJ1-1; 10 bases are a match to TRBD1. The TCR sequence derives from a woman aged 25 to 39 in good health and CMV-seronegative. Sequencing used PBMCs. The chain's CDR3 is CASSTGTGERDTEAFF. The DNA for the CDR3 is TGCGCCAGCAGCACCGGGACAGGGGAAAGGGACACTGAAGCTTTCTTT.